This T cell receptor (beta chain) was sequenced during a study of vaccination and CD4 T cells after COVID-19. As for the study in general: Either the Pfizer-BioNTech BNT162b2 or Moderna mRNA-1273 vaccine was given as two doses.

A remark on this clonotype: Its specificity is unknown.

At the Johns Hopkins FTIC core, DNA taken from cultured CD4+ T cells was sequenced by way of the Oncomine TCR Beta short-read assay. TCRdb independently ran MiXCR on the PCR reads; one entry per CDR3 protein. This sample has about 11,000 distinct CDR3 sequences, with around 23% found just once. The treatment was: roughly 10-day PBMC culture with coronavirus spike peptide pools or control peptides (ViraFEST assay). This clonotype was sampled from a human donor who had recovered from COVID-19. Specimen: CD4+ T cells from blood, cultured in vitro, collected after SARS-CoV-2 vaccination.

The CDR3 DNA reads as TGTGCCAGCAGGCAAAGTGCTAACTATGGCTACACCTTC. Its protein is CASRQSANYGYTF. The chain links TRBV6-1 to TRBJ1-2; D is undetermined. The CDR3 is made up of 13 amino acids. V dropped 6 bases and J dropped 0 bases, with 8 bases sitting between them. Per germline, CDR1 MNHNS and CDR2 SASEGT.